The entry below describes one TCR beta chain. Deletions cut 8 bases from V and 7 bases from J, with 12 bases between. The V gene's germline CDR1 is MDHEN and CDR2 SYDVKM. The CDR3 is 12 amino acids. This sample is drawn from a study of cytomegalovirus exposure and HLA in healthy donors. PCR amplification relied on 60 Vbeta primers (plus 13 Jbeta primers). The protocol was immunoSEQ multiplex PCR, while the TCRdb copy is restricted to in-frame clones and leaves out a portion. The sample lists around 88,000 clones, about 78% occurring once. Sequencing was done on a sample of PBMCs. This receptor was taken from a woman aged 40 to 55 in good health and CMV-seropositive. J is TRBJ1-5 and V is TRBV28, with a weak D call TRBD1 (6 bases). The CDR3 protein is CASYPRGQPQHF. The CDR3 coding sequence is TGTGCCAGCTATCCCAGGGGCCAGCCCCAGCATTTT.